A selection of T cell receptor beta chains follows, all from one sample in a study of T cells in Graves' hyperthyroidism and ophthalmopathy. A single record per CDR3 protein comes from TCRdb applying MiXCR to the multiplex PCR reads. The sample includes 600,000 or so distinct CDR3 sequences, 12% to 15% of them seen just once. Sequencing used blood. The receptors were gathered from a woman aged 18 to 35 with Graves' ophthalmopathy. Each CDR3 is given with its conserved first and last residue. A D gene is named only where the DNA matches it firmly. The listing skips clone size in some rows; elsewhere it reads once, few, many or a size class.

V	D	J	size	CDR3	DNA
TRBV20-1	TRBD2	TRBJ2-3	.	CSATRGADTQYF	TGCAGTGCCACACGGGGGGCAGATACGCAGTATTTT
TRBV12-5	.	TRBJ2-1	few	CASGLVAEYHAYNEQFF	TGTGCTAGTGGTTTAGTGGCGGAATACCATGCTTACAATGAGCAGTTCTTC
TRBV7-9	TRBD2	TRBJ2-5	many	CASSLGLAGIWETQYF	TGTGCCAGCAGCTTAGGACTAGCGGGGATCTGGGAGACCCAGTACTTC
TRBV6-1	TRBD1	TRBJ2-1	few	CASSSPPTGANEQLF	TGTGCCAGCAGCTCCCCCCCGACAGGGGCCAATGAGCAGCTCTTC
TRBV28	.	TRBJ2-2	.	CASSKYRDTGELFF	TGTGCCAGCAGTAAATACAGGGATACCGGGGAGCTGTTTTTT
TRBV11-2	.	TRBJ2-1	few	CASSTTGMESEEFF	TGTGCCAGCAGCACGACCGGGATGGAAAGCGAGGAGTTCTTC
TRBV7-2	.	TRBJ2-7	many	CASSYKGGYEQYF	TGTGCCAGCAGCTACAAGGGGGGCTACGAGCAGTACTTC
TRBV7-9	TRBD2	TRBJ2-6	few	CASPEHGETSGSGANVLTF	TGTGCCAGCCCGGAACATGGAGAAACTAGCGGCTCTGGGGCCAACGTCCTGACTTTC
TRBV12-3/TRBV12-4	TRBD1	TRBJ2-5	many	CASSIRQGKETQYF	TGTGCCAGCAGTATCAGACAGGGGAAAGAGACCCAGTACTTC
TRBV12-3/TRBV12-4	.	TRBJ1-6	many	CASRLPGRTPLHF	TGTGCCAGCAGACTCCCCGGAAGAACACCCCTCCACTTT
TRBV20-1	.	TRBJ2-2	once	CSARDRLVPVDTGELFF	TGCAGTGCTAGAGATCGGCTAGTGCCAGTTGACACCGGGGAGCTGTTTTTT
TRBV7-2	.	TRBJ1-5	many	CASSLGQANQPQHF	TGTGCCAGCAGCTTAGGACAGGCCAATCAGCCCCAGCATTTT
TRBV6-1	.	TRBJ2-7	many	CASSERYHEQYF	TGTGCCAGCAGTGAGCGGTACCACGAGCAGTACTTC
TRBV9	.	TRBJ1-2	few	CASSRAGLGGYTF	TGTGCCAGCAGCCGAGCAGGGTTAGGGGGCTACACCTTC
TRBV6-2/TRBV6-3	.	TRBJ2-7	many	CASSYTEGFDEQYF	TGTGCCAGCAGTTATACGGAGGGCTTCGACGAGCAGTACTTC
TRBV7-9	.	TRBJ2-2	.	CASSLTGANTGELSF	TGTGCCAGCAGCTTGACAGGCGCGAACACCGGGGAGCTGTCTTTT
TRBV5-1	TRBD2	TRBJ2-3	many	CASTPGLASTDTQYF	TGCGCCAGCACCCCGGGACTAGCGTCCACAGATACGCAGTATTTT
TRBV12-3/TRBV12-4	TRBD2	TRBJ2-7	many	CASSSYLSGSGFGEYEQYF	TGTGCCAGCAGTTCCTACCTTAGCGGGAGCGGGTTTGGGGAGTACGAGCAGTACTTC
TRBV5-8	.	TRBJ2-3	many	CASSSSGDTQYF	TGTGCCAGCAGCTCTTCAGGAGATACGCAGTATTTT
TRBV3-1	.	TRBJ2-7	.	CASSPASYYEQYF	TGTGCCAGCAGCCCCGCCAGCTACTACGAGCAGTACTTC
TRBV5-6	.	TRBJ1-1	many	CASSFNGMNTEAFF	TGTGCCAGCAGCTTCAATGGGATGAACACTGAAGCTTTCTTT
TRBV20-1	TRBD2	TRBJ2-1	many	CSAHPGGGAYNEQFF	TGCAGTGCCCACCCCGGCGGGGGAGCCTACAATGAGCAGTTCTTC
TRBV28	TRBD2	TRBJ2-3	many	CASSSFSGLAGGPQDTQYF	TGTGCCAGCAGTTCCTTCTCGGGACTAGCGGGAGGGCCACAGGATACGCAGTATTTT
TRBV7-2	.	TRBJ2-4	many	CASRRTEAENIQYF	TGTGCCAGCAGGCGGACGGAGGCCGAAAACATTCAGTACTTC
TRBV24-1	.	TRBJ2-5	.	CATSKAWGQVETQYF	TGTGCCACCAGTAAGGCGTGGGGGCAGGTAGAGACCCAGTACTTC
TRBV20-1	.	TRBJ2-4	few	CSARPPLGVKNIQYF	TGCAGTGCAAGACCCCCTCTAGGGGTCAAAAACATTCAGTACTTC
TRBV29-1	TRBD2	TRBJ2-1	few	CSVPIGTSKNEQFF	TGCAGCGTTCCCATAGGGACTAGTAAGAATGAGCAGTTCTTC
TRBV5-1	.	TRBJ2-7	many	CASSGDGGSYEQYF	TGCGCCAGCAGCGGGGACGGAGGCTCCTACGAGCAGTACTTC
TRBV7-3	.	TRBJ2-1	many	CASSLVGGSGTSEQFF	TGTGCCAGCAGCTTAGTAGGGGGGAGTGGAACCAGTGAGCAGTTCTTC
TRBV11-2	.	TRBJ1-2	few	CASSFPGFRGYTF	TGTGCCAGCAGCTTCCCAGGGTTCAGGGGCTACACCTTC
TRBV6-1	.	TRBJ2-1	.	CASSPLAGTGFVNEQFF	TGTGCCAGCAGCCCGCTAGCGGGGACAGGGTTCGTCAATGAGCAGTTCTTC
TRBV28	.	TRBJ1-1	many	CASSRQLVNTEAFF	TGTGCCAGCAGTCGACAGTTAGTGAACACTGAAGCTTTCTTT
TRBV5-5	TRBD2	TRBJ2-1	many	CASSLAGGQRNEQFF	TGTGCCAGCAGCTTAGCGGGAGGGCAGCGCAATGAGCAGTTCTTC
TRBV4-1	TRBD1	TRBJ1-6	.	CASSQRTGNSPLHF	TGCGCCAGCAGCCAACGGACAGGCAATTCACCCCTCCACTTT
TRBV20-1	TRBD2	TRBJ2-7	.	CSATSSGSPHEQYF	TGCAGTGCTACCTCTAGCGGGAGTCCCCACGAGCAGTACTTC
TRBV30	TRBD1	TRBJ2-7	many	CAYGRGPYEQYF	TGTGCTTATGGAAGGGGGCCCTACGAGCAGTACTTC
TRBV4-2	TRBD2	TRBJ2-3	many	CASSQDRAGGIDTQYF	TGTGCCAGCAGCCAAGATAGGGCGGGAGGGATTGATACGCAGTATTTT
TRBV14	.	TRBJ2-7	.	CASSQEKYEQYF	TGTGCCAGCAGCCAAGAGAAATACGAGCAGTACTTC
TRBV19	TRBD2	TRBJ2-3	few	CASSIGLAGSRGVSDTQYF	TGTGCCAGTAGTATAGGACTAGCGGGGTCTCGCGGGGTCTCAGATACGCAGTATTTT
TRBV20-1	.	TRBJ1-2	many	CSARPYNRWYGYTF	TGCAGTGCTAGACCGTACAACCGGTGGTATGGCTACACCTTC